The sequence of this T cell receptor beta chain was determined in a study of glioma-infiltrating T cells. Study-level findings and limits: Above-expected tissue-blood divergence occurred in all gliomas, most in low-grade ones.

Using RNA template, CDR3s of TCR alpha and beta were amplified with iRepertoire arm-PCR. Each CDR3 protein is one row after TCRdb ran MiXCR on the multiplex PCR reads. This table holds fewer than 200,000 distinct CDR3 sequences, 32% found once. This clonotype showed up just a few times. The antigen is not known. Trimming removed 1 base from V and 1 base from J; junction bases left unmatched: 3. CDR1 SGHDT and CDR2 YYEEEE come from the germline V gene. CDR3 length equals 15 residues. The sequence derives from a human donor with low-grade glioma or glioblastoma, undergoing nonglioma brain surgery, or in good health (not recorded which). V is TRBV5-6 and J is TRBJ2-3; 7 bases align to TRBD1. The sample was glioma tissue, nonneoplastic brain tissue, or PBMCs (not recorded which). The CDR3 region has the DNA TGTGCCAGCAGCTTGAAAACAGGGGGCACAGATACGCAGTATTTT. Amino acids: CASSLKTGGTDTQYF.